The 8 T cell receptor beta chains in this list originate from one sample, sequenced in a study of spatial heterogeneity in lung cancer. Time point meaning: blood at routine non-recurrence follow-up after resection. TCRdb reprocessed the 5' RACE reads via MiXCR and lists one record per CDR3 protein. The table has tens of thousands of distinct CDR3 sequences, 10% to 15% seen once. Specimen: PBMCs, collected at follow-up. The receptors originated from a male donor with early-stage non-small cell lung cancer.

With respect to this clonotype: One end of the junction is discordant with germline, which a read error may explain. V gene TRBV13 combines with J gene TRBJ1-1, with a possible D match to TRBD1 (5 bases). The CDR3 contains 14 residues. From germline, CDR1 is PRHDT and CDR2 FYEKMQ (reference sequence). CDR3 nucleotide sequence: TGCGCCAGCAGCTTGGTTGGGGGAGACACTGAAGCTTTCTTT. As protein: CASSLVGGDTEAFF. Full variable domain (missing parts from reference TRBV13 and TRBJ1-1): AAGVIQSPRHLIKEKRETATLKCYPIPRHDTVYWYQQGPGQDPQFLISFYEKMQSDKGSIPDRFSAQQFSDYHSELNMSSLELGDSALYFCASSLVGGDTEAFFGQGTRLTVV.

This clonotype was seen more than once but under ten times. The J gene is TRBJ2-1, the V gene TRBV29-1; 7 nucleotides line up with TRBD2. Germline values: CDR1 SQVTM, CDR2 ANQGSEA. V dropped 7 bases and J dropped 4; count of bases not matched to a gene: 10. The CDR3 loop spans 14 amino acids. CDR3 coding DNA: TGCAGCGCGACAGAGGGAGGGCTATACAATGAGCAGTTCTTC. Translation: CSATEGGLYNEQFF.

This clonotype has at least ten counts. The chain is built from TRBV7-2 and TRBJ2-3; D unclear. Between the trimmed V and J ends, which lost 1 base and 0 bases, there was a span of 8 bases. The CDR3 consists of 15 residues. Germline CDR1 SGHTA, CDR2 FQGNSA. CDR3 sequence (DNA): TGTGCCAGCAGCTTAGATATTACTAGCACAGATACGCAGTATTTT. Translating gives CASSLDITSTDTQYF.

The table lists this clonotype with many counts. This chain connects TRBV2 to TRBJ1-2, with D unresolved. The V end was cut by 3 bases, the J end by 4 bases, with 12 bases between. Germline values: CDR1 SNHLY, CDR2 FYNNEI. The CDR3 covers 14 residues. CDR3 residues: CASSDGRPGYGYTF. Here the CDR3 DNA reads TGTGCCAGCAGTGACGGTCGACCGGGCTATGGCTACACCTTC. The full variable domain, its missing parts supplied by reference TRBV2 and TRBJ1-2, is EPEVTQTPSHQVTQMGQEVILRCVPISNHLYFYWYRQILGQKVEFLVSFYNNEISEKSEIFDDQFSVERPDGSNFTLKIRSTKLEDSAMYFCASSDGRPGYGYTFGSGTRLTVV.

This clonotype was counted only a few times. The genes are TRBV10-1 and TRBJ2-2, with D perhaps assigned TRBD1 or TRBD2 (5 bases each). The CDR3 has 15 amino acids. Trimming pared 6 bases from V and 0 bases from J, leaving 11 bases between. Germline values: CDR1 WNHNN, CDR2 SYGVQD (reference sequence). CDR3 region: CASRKGRPNTGELFF. Written as DNA, the CDR3 is TGCGCCAGCAGAAAGGGACGCCCGAACACCGGGGAGCTGTTTTTT.

This clonotype was counted at least ten times. This chain joins TRBV27 and TRBJ2-7; 7 nucleotides align to TRBD2. V shed 6 bases, J shed 2 bases, and the junction held 7 bases outside the gene matches. CDR1 and CDR2 (germline): MNHEY, SMNVEV (reference sequence). CDR3 length: 14 residues. For the CDR3, the DNA is TGTGCCAGCAGGCAGCGGGAACCACCCTACGAGCAGTACTTC. As protein: CASRQREPPYEQYF.

This clonotype has ten or more counts. The rearrangement joins TRBV6-5 to TRBJ2-7; tentatively, D is TRBD1 (6 bases). Germline assignment: CDR1 MNHEY and CDR2 SVGAGI. V was cut by 2 bases and J by 4 bases, with 15 bases left in between. This CDR3 is 15 amino acids long. The CDR3 protein is CASSYTTQGEYEQYF. As DNA, the CDR3 is TGTGCCAGCAGTTACACGACACAGGGAGAGTACGAGCAGTACTTC.

This clonotype was seen a handful of times. The chain links TRBV19 to TRBJ2-5; 8 bases line up with TRBD1. V was clipped by 5 bases and J by 1 base; unmatched bases: 6. CDR1 is LNHDA and CDR2 is SQIVND in the germline V gene (reference sequence). The CDR3 is made up of 15 amino acids. CDR3 loop: CASSSGQGVQETQYF. In nucleotides, the CDR3 is TGTGCCAGTAGTTCAGGACAGGGTGTCCAAGAGACCCAGTACTTC.